This T cell receptor beta chain was retrieved from a study of blood T cell repertoires in COVID-19. In the original processing: Estimates of nucleated cell counts were drawn from the amplification of reference gene primers. This table comes from immunoSEQ multiplex PCR, and its TCRdb copy is limited to in-frame clones, with some not included. That table furnishes V, J and clone size, whereas the DNA furnished D and trimming. The sample has 150,000 to 200,000 clones, around 81% seen once. The sequenced sample consisted of peripheral blood. The source is a man between 65 and 79 years old with active or convalescent COVID-19.

The CDR3 region is CSVERSLNNEQFF. In nucleotides, the CDR3 is TGCAGCGTTGAGAGGAGTTTAAACAATGAGCAGTTCTTC. The chain employs TRBV29-1 and TRBJ2-1; D unresolved. In germline, CDR1 is SQVTM, CDR2 ANQGSEA. This CDR3 spans 13 amino acids. V was shortened by 3 bases and J by 5 bases, with 11 bases between the two germline ends.